Presented here are 29 T cell receptor beta chains from one specimen sequenced in a study of CD8+ T cells in alopecia areata. Extraction and reverse transcription of RNA yielded cDNA as the sequencing template. Method: immunoSEQ multiplex PCR; TCRdb's copy keeps in-frame clones and lacks some. The sample lists 250,000 to 300,000 clones; about 62% were seen once. Regarding treatment: oral pan-JAK inhibitor, 5-10 mg twice daily. The sample was CD4+ T cells sorted from blood, taken at week 24, from a patient treated with tofacitinib. The receptors derive from a human donor with alopecia areata.

The chain employs TRBV9 and TRBJ1-2, with unresolved D. CDR3 size: 16 residues. Trimming pared 1 base from V and 7 bases from J, leaving 20 bases between. The germline gives CDR1 SGDLS, CDR2 YYNGEE. CDR3 in amino acids: CASSVPSGPDQGGYTF. CDR3 DNA: TGTGCCAGCAGCGTACCGTCTGGGCCGGATCAAGGTGGCTACACCTTC.

The V call is TRBV30, the J call TRBJ1-2, with no clear D. The CDR3 is 17 residues long. CDR1 is GTSNPN and CDR2 is SVGIG in the germline V gene (reference sequence). The germline V and J ends were trimmed by 0 bases and 3 bases, with 20 bases remaining between them. CDR3 nucleotides: TGTGCCTGGAGTGTACCTTTCAGAACCCGTCGTTACTATGGCTACACCTTC. Translating it yields CAWSVPFRTRRYYGYTF.

As for this clone: The sample has other DNA sequences that encode this CDR3 too. This sequence joins TRBV5-1 and TRBJ2-5, with a tentative D call TRBD1 (5 bases). V was pared by 2 bases and J by 8 bases, with 10 bases between. Germline V gene data show CDR1 as SGHRS and CDR2 as YFSETQ. The CDR3 is 12 amino acids. The CDR3 nucleotides are TGCGCCAGCAGCTTCCCCAGGGAAACCCAGTACTTC. Its protein is CASSFPRETQYF.

The chain joins TRBV9 to TRBJ2-3; D possibly matches TRBD1 or TRBD2 (5 bases each). Per the germline V gene, CDR1 is SGDLS and CDR2 is YYNGEE. Trimming took off 0 bases at V and 4 bases at J, with 9 bases between the two ends. The CDR3 is made up of 14 amino acids. This CDR3 reads CASSVEGESDTQYF. The CDR3 bases are TGTGCCAGCAGCGTAGAAGGGGAGTCAGATACGCAGTATTTT.

This sequence joins TRBV28 and TRBJ2-7; TRBD1 matches at 8 bases. The V gene end was trimmed by 2 bases and the J gene end by 0 bases; junction bases not matched to a gene: 3. The CDR3 has 15 amino acids. Looked up from germline, CDR1 is MDHEN and CDR2 is SYDVKM. The CDR3 sequence is CASSLVDRASYEQYF. CDR3 bases: TGTGCCAGCAGTTTAGTGGACAGGGCCTCCTACGAGCAGTACTTC. Supplemented by reference TRBV28 and TRBJ2-7, the full variable domain reads DVKVTQSSRYLVKRTGEKVFLECVQDMDHENMFWYRQDPGLGLRLIYFSYDVKMKEKGDIPEGYSVSREKKERFSLILESASTNQTSMYLCASSLVDRASYEQYFGPGTRLTVT.

This clone was detected only a few times. The CDR3 coding sequence is TGTGCCAGCAGGTTGAGGGGGAATCAGTACTTC. This codes for CASRLRGNQYF. This chain links TRBV21-1 with TRBJ2-4; the D call TRBD1 from the table was never checked on the DNA. TRBV21-1 constitutes a pseudogene. This CDR3 spans 11 amino acids.

This clone was observed a few times. This rearrangement joins TRBV5-5 to TRBJ1-6; perhaps TRBD1 as D (5 bases). Germline CDR1 SGHKS, CDR2 YYEKEE (reference sequence). Trimming removed 2 bases from V and 11 bases from J, with 11 bases in between. This CDR3 is built from 13 residues. CDR3 sequence reads: CASSLSLRAPLHF. The DNA for the CDR3 is TGTGCCAGCAGCTTATCGCTCAGGGCACCCCTCCACTTT.

This rearrangement joins TRBV30 to TRBJ1-6, with D uncertain. The germline V gene has CDR1 GTSNPN and CDR2 SVGIG (reference sequence). The CDR3 runs 13 residues. Trimming shortened V by 3 bases and J by 1 base, and 4 bases separated the two germline ends. CDR3 DNA sequence: TGTGCCTGGAGGGAGTCCTATAATTCACCCCTCCACTTT. The encoded protein is CAWRESYNSPLHF.

The genes are TRBV7-2 and TRBJ2-5; 8 nucleotides align to TRBD2. The CDR3 is 16 residues long. Per germline, CDR1 SGHTA and CDR2 FQGNSA. The V gene end was trimmed by 4 bases and the J gene end by 3 bases; junction bases not matched to a gene: 10. The CDR3: CASSSLRALAEETQYF. The CDR3 bases are TGTGCCAGCAGCTCCCTCCGTGCACTAGCGGAAGAGACCCAGTACTTC.

The chain carries TRBV10-3 and TRBJ1-5, with D hard to call. The CDR3 loop spans 13 amino acids. Germline V CDR1 and CDR2: ENHRY, SYGVKD. The V and J ends lost 8 bases and 6 bases respectively, with 14 bases between them. The CDR3 loop is CAIGVEGTQPQHF. CDR3 DNA: TGTGCCATCGGGGTGGAGGGAACTCAGCCCCAGCATTTT.

V is TRBV30 and J is TRBJ2-1; the D gene is possibly TRBD1 (6 bases). Germline lookup yields CDR1 GTSNPN and CDR2 SVGIG (reference sequence). The CDR3 is 10 residues long. V was pared by 6 bases and J by 10 bases, with 10 bases between. The CDR3 DNA follows: TGTGCCTGCAGGGGAGTGGAGCAGTTCTTC. Amino acid sequence: CACRGVEQFF.

The rearrangement joins TRBV5-1 to TRBJ1-1, with D perhaps TRBD1 (6 bases). With 0 bases removed from V and 3 bases from J, the gap between germline ends came to 9 bases. In germline, CDR1 is SGHRS, CDR2 YFSETQ. This CDR3 has 14 residues. The CDR3 loop reads CASSLAGQHTEAFF. DNA for the CDR3: TGCGCCAGCAGCTTGGCGGGACAACACACTGAAGCTTTCTTT. The entire variable domain, with the rest obtained from reference TRBV5-1 and TRBJ1-1, is as follows: KAGVTQTPRYLIKTRGQQVTLSCSPISGHRSVSWYQQTPGQGLQFLFEYFSETQRNKGNFPGRFSGRQFSNSRSEMNVSTLELGDSALYLCASSLAGQHTEAFFGQGTRLTVV.

This clone was seen a handful of times. This chain joins TRBV29-1 and TRBJ2-1; no definite D call. This CDR3 is 14 amino acids long. Per germline, CDR1 SQVTM and CDR2 ANQGSEA. Trimming left V 4 bases short and J 6 bases short, with 16 bases between. This CDR3 is CSVGSRILANEQFF. The CDR3 DNA reads TGCAGCGTTGGGAGCAGGATCTTGGCCAATGAGCAGTTCTTC.

The J gene is TRBJ2-5, the V gene TRBV29-1, with a tentative D call TRBD2 (6 bases). The CDR3 loop spans 13 amino acids. Germline V gives CDR1 SQVTM, CDR2 ANQGSEA. Deletions cut 6 bases from V and 1 base from J, with 12 bases between. This CDR3 reads CSVRGVFQETQYF. The CDR3 region has the DNA TGCAGCGTCCGCGGGGTGTTCCAAGAGACCCAGTACTTC.

The V and J genes are TRBV7-2 and TRBJ1-1; D is unclear. The V gene's germline CDR1 is SGHTA and CDR2 FQGNSA. Trimming took 1 base from V and 1 from J, leaving 10 bases between them. CDR3 length equals 15 residues. The CDR3 region is CASSLVRPANTEAFF. CDR3 in DNA: TGTGCCAGCAGCTTAGTCAGGCCAGCGAACACTGAAGCTTTCTTT.

V usage is TRBV5-1 and J usage is TRBJ2-2; no reliable D call. Germline lookup yields CDR1 SGHRS and CDR2 YFSETQ. This CDR3 comprises 13 residues. Trimming removed 3 bases from V and 3 bases from J, with 6 bases in between. In DNA form, the CDR3 reads TGCGCCAGCAGCTACCCCGACACCGGGGAGCTGTTTTTT. Protein product: CASSYPDTGELFF.

The V gene is TRBV2, the J gene TRBJ2-7, with 7 bases lining up with TRBD2. This CDR3 is 13 amino acids long. Germline CDR1 is SNHLY and CDR2 is FYNNEI. Trimming removed 8 bases from V and 4 bases from J; junction bases left unmatched: 8. The CDR3 sequence: CASAPTGGYEQYF. CDR3 sequence (DNA): TGTGCCAGCGCCCCAACGGGAGGTTACGAGCAGTACTTC.

The J gene is TRBJ2-3, the V gene TRBV5-6, with D perhaps matching TRBD1 (6 bases). V lost 0 bases, J lost 4 bases, and 9 bases lay in between. The CDR3 sequence is 14 residues long. Germline CDR1 and CDR2: SGHDT and YYEEEE. The CDR3 nucleotides read TGTGCCAGCAGCTTGGGGGGGCGGTCAGATACGCAGTATTTT. It translates to CASSLGGRSDTQYF. The full variable domain, rest sourced from reference TRBV5-6 and TRBJ2-3, is DAGVTQSPTHLIKTRGQQVTLRCSPKSGHDTVSWYQQALGQGPQFIFQYYEEEERQRGNFPDRFSGHQFPNYSSELNVNALLLGDSALYLCASSLGGRSDTQYFGPGTRLTVL.

This chain connects TRBV6-6 to TRBJ1-1; possible D gene TRBD1, 6 bases. The CDR3 totals 13 residues. Germline CDR1 is MNHNY and CDR2 is SVGAGI (reference sequence). Trimming cost V 4 bases and J 1 base, with 7 bases left between them. The CDR3 sequence: CASSWGQNTEAFF. Here the CDR3 DNA reads TGTGCCAGCAGTTGGGGACAGAACACTGAAGCTTTCTTT.

The V and J genes are TRBV27 and TRBJ2-5; 8 nucleotides line up with TRBD2. The CDR3 consists of 13 residues. CDR1 is MNHEY and CDR2 is SMNVEV in the germline V gene (reference sequence). The V and J ends lost 7 bases and 6 bases, in that order; junction bases with no gene match: 7. This CDR3 is CASTRRGGQTQYF. CDR3 sequence (DNA): TGTGCCAGCACCCGCCGGGGGGGTCAGACCCAGTACTTC.

The table lists this clone with a few counts. The chain links TRBV6-6 to TRBJ2-7, with D hard to call. V was cut by 6 bases and J by 0 bases, with 9 bases left in between. The CDR3 is 13 residues long. Per germline, CDR1 MNHNY and CDR2 SVGAGI (reference sequence). The CDR3 loop reads CASSLGDSYEQYF. CDR3 nucleotides: TGTGCCAGCAGCCTTGGGGACTCCTACGAGCAGTACTTC.

V and J are TRBV29-1 and TRBJ2-3, with D unclear. CDR1 SQVTM and CDR2 ANQGSEA come from the germline V gene. CDR3 length: 8 amino acids. Trimming shortened V by 1 base and J by 13 bases, and 3 bases separated the two germline ends. CDR3 sequence (DNA): TGCAGCGTTGAAGTAAAGTATTTT. Amino acid sequence: CSVEVKYF.

The J gene is TRBJ2-5, the V gene TRBV2, with D unresolved. Trimming took 0 bases from V and 11 from J, leaving 13 bases between them. The CDR3 covers 13 residues. The germline gives CDR1 SNHLY, CDR2 FYNNEI. In DNA, the CDR3 is TGTGCCAGCAGTGAAGCTCACGAGTCTAGGCAGTACTTC. Its translation: CASSEAHESRQYF.

The genes are TRBV2 and TRBJ2-5; D may be TRBD2 (5 bases). The CDR3 has 13 residues. Trimming stripped 3 bases from V and 4 bases from J, with 9 bases between. Germline V gene data show CDR1 as SNHLY and CDR2 as FYNNEI. Here the CDR3 reads CASSDRERETQYF. The CDR3 nucleotides read TGTGCCAGCAGTGACCGGGAAAGAGAGACCCAGTACTTC.

This chain uses TRBV29-1 with TRBJ1-2; 8 positions agree with TRBD1. The CDR3 consists of 16 residues. With V trimmed by 6 bases and J by 4 bases, 16 bases remained unmatched. CDR1 and CDR2 (germline): SQVTM, ANQGSEA. The CDR3 DNA follows: TGCAGCGTCGCCTACGAAACAGGGGGTCCCCTCTATGGCTACACCTTC. This codes for CSVAYETGGPLYGYTF.

This clone has only a few counts. The DNA of the CDR3 is TGTGCCAGCAGTTTACGTCCAGGGTTATTCTACGAGCAGTACTTC. It encodes CASSLRPGLFYEQYF. The V call is TRBV27, the J call TRBJ2-7, with a possible D match to TRBD1 (5 bases). Between the trimmed V and J ends, which lost 2 bases and 3 bases, there was a span of 14 bases. Looked up from germline, CDR1 is MNHEY and CDR2 is SMNVEV (reference sequence). The CDR3 length is 15 residues.

In this sample, this clone turned up once. The chain uses TRBV14 and TRBJ2-1; D tentatively fits TRBD1 or TRBD2 (5 bases each). Germline V CDR1 and CDR2: SGHDN, FVKESK. V lost 1 base and J lost 7, with 14 bases in between. This CDR3 region has 15 residues. The CDR3 DNA sequence: TGTGCCAGCAGCCAAGTATTCCGGGACGAGAATGAGCAGTTCTTC. Protein: CASSQVFRDENEQFF.

V gene TRBV4-3 combines with J gene TRBJ2-1, with D maybe TRBD1 (6 bases). With 1 base removed from V and 5 bases from J, the gap between germline ends came to 15 bases. CDR3 length: 16 residues. Germline V CDR1 and CDR2: LGHNA, YSLEER. In DNA form, the CDR3 reads TGCGCCAGCAGCCAAGTGGGACACAACGGCCACAATGAGCAGTTCTTC. Residues: CASSQVGHNGHNEQFF.

In its sample, this clone was seen a few times. This chain joins TRBV18 and TRBJ1-1; D is unclear. V lost 1 base to trimming and J lost 7 bases, with 10 bases between them. Looked up from germline, CDR1 is KGHSH and CDR2 is LQKENI. The CDR3 loop spans 13 amino acids. CDR3 residues: CASSPRDWGEAFF. DNA for the CDR3: TGTGCCAGCTCACCACGAGACTGGGGTGAAGCTTTCTTT.